The 27 T cell receptor beta chains in this list originate from one sample, sequenced in a study of shared clonotypes between healthy human individuals. Sequencing used immunoSEQ multiplex PCR; TCRdb keeps in-frame clones, though not all of them. The sample has around 2.1 million clones, approximately 96% seen once; the top ten hold 0.13%. Source material: naive CD4+ T cells sorted from blood. Subset meaning: CD45RA+ positively selected. The receptors were gathered from a man aged 18 to 29 in good health.

The DNA of the CDR3 is TGTGCCAGCAGCTTATATATGGGACAGGGGGCCTACGAGCAGTACTTC. Its protein is CASSLYMGQGAYEQYF. The chain carries TRBV7-9 and TRBJ2-7; 11 bases align to TRBD1. The V gene end was trimmed by 2 bases and the J gene end by 2 bases; junction bases not matched to a gene: 5. The CDR3 is made up of 16 amino acids. CDR1 and CDR2 (germline): SEHNR, FQNEAQ (reference sequence).

The chain has TRBV6-1 and TRBJ2-2, with 8 bases aligning to TRBD1. V dropped 5 bases and J dropped 4; count of bases not matched to a gene: 6. The CDR3 length is 15 residues. Germline V gene data show CDR1 as MNHNS and CDR2 as SASEGT. The CDR3 reads CASSRQGASTGELFF. CDR3 nucleotide sequence: TGTGCCAGCAGTCGGCAGGGGGCGAGCACCGGGGAGCTGTTTTTT.

This chain links TRBV5-1 with TRBJ1-4; tentatively, D is TRBD1 (5 bases). V was clipped by 0 bases and J by 8 bases, with 14 bases between them. The CDR3 has 15 residues. Germline V gives CDR1 SGHRS, CDR2 YFSETQ. The chain's CDR3 is CASSLGGSPGEKLFF. CDR3 DNA: TGCGCCAGCAGCTTGGGAGGCAGCCCAGGGGAAAAACTGTTTTTT.

J is TRBJ1-1 and V is TRBV11-2; D call uncertain. The V end lost 2 bases, the J end lost 0 bases, and 7 bases lay between the germline ends. The CDR3 covers 14 residues. The germline V gene has CDR1 SGHAT and CDR2 FQNNGV. The CDR3 sequence: CASSLRVVNTEAFF. The CDR3 DNA reads TGTGCCAGCAGCTTAAGGGTAGTGAACACTGAAGCTTTCTTT.

The chain has TRBV10-1 and TRBJ2-1; D is perhaps TRBD2 (5 bases). CDR3 length: 13 residues. V lost 8 bases and J 9 bases, leaving 17 bases between the germline ends. Germline assignment: CDR1 WNHNN and CDR2 SYGVQD (reference sequence). CDR3 DNA: TGCGCCAGCCGAGCGGCGAAAGTTGGTGAGCAGTTCTTC. It encodes CASRAAKVGEQFF.

This chain uses TRBV9 with TRBJ2-7, with D tentatively TRBD1 or TRBD2 (5 bases each). The CDR3 totals 15 residues. CDR1 SGDLS and CDR2 YYNGEE come from the germline V gene. The V and J ends lost 3 bases and 0 bases respectively, with 13 bases between them. CDR3 sequence: CASSGGTSSSYEQYF. The CDR3 DNA follows: TGTGCCAGCAGCGGAGGGACGTCGAGCTCCTACGAGCAGTACTTC.

The rearrangement links TRBV6-5 to TRBJ2-1, with D perhaps being TRBD1 or TRBD2 (6 bases each). Trimming shortened V by 2 bases and J by 6 bases, and 14 bases separated the two germline ends. Germline V gives CDR1 MNHEY, CDR2 SVGAGI. CDR3 length equals 15 residues. CDR3 loop: CASSYTGRFSNEQFF. For the CDR3, the DNA is TGTGCCAGCAGTTACACAGGGAGGTTTAGCAATGAGCAGTTCTTC.

The rearrangement joins TRBV10-3 to TRBJ1-1; tentatively, D is TRBD1 (6 bases). Deletions cut 4 bases from V and 1 base from J, with 16 bases between. The length of the CDR3 is 16 residues. Germline-derived CDR1 and CDR2 are ENHRY and SYGVKD. The CDR3 bases are TGTGCCATCAGTGGGTCGGGGGGCCAAGGGAACACTGAAGCTTTCTTT. Translated: CAISGSGGQGNTEAFF.

The chain combines TRBV7-8 with TRBJ2-3, with 12 bases lining up with TRBD2. Trimming cost V 6 bases and J 2 bases; bases outside gene matches: 9. The CDR3 runs to 17 residues. Germline lookup yields CDR1 SGHVS and CDR2 FQNEAQ. The CDR3 DNA is TGTGCCAGCAGGATTGGACTAGCGGGAAATATCACAGATACGCAGTATTTT. It translates to CASRIGLAGNITDTQYF.

The V gene is TRBV7-9, the J gene TRBJ1-2; a weak D match, TRBD1 (5 bases). Germline CDR1 and CDR2: SEHNR and FQNEAQ (reference sequence). V lost 1 base to trimming and J lost 2 bases, with 11 bases between them. The CDR3 has 15 amino acids. CDR3 amino acids: CASSLVIGVNYGYTF. Written as DNA, the CDR3 is TGTGCCAGCAGCTTAGTCATAGGGGTGAACTATGGCTACACCTTC.

Only one count was recorded for this clone. The J gene is TRBJ2-2, the V gene TRBV6-6; 9 nucleotides line up with TRBD1. Germline CDR1 and CDR2: MNHNY and SVGAGI (reference sequence). Trimming took 10 bases from V and 5 from J; bases not matched to a gene: 8. CDR3 length: 14 residues. The CDR3 sequence is CATTDRGSTGELFF. For the CDR3, the DNA is TGTGCCACTACGGACAGGGGATCAACCGGGGAGCTGTTTTTT.

This clone has just one count. CDR3 in amino acids: CASSQRTGLSYEQYF. The CDR3 bases are TGTGCCAGCAGCCAAAGGACTGGCCTCTCCTACGAGCAGTACTTC. The chain combines TRBV6-1 with TRBJ2-7; perhaps TRBD2 as D (5 bases). The germline CDR1 and CDR2 sequences are MNHNS and SASEGT. The length of the CDR3 is 15 residues. V shed 6 bases and J shed 0 bases, with 15 bases lying between them.

This chain links TRBV5-1 with TRBJ1-5; possible D gene TRBD1, 6 bases. This CDR3 region has 16 residues. The V end was cut by 0 bases, the J end by 5 bases, with 15 bases between. Germline V gene lookup returns CDR1 SGHRS and CDR2 YFSETQ. This CDR3 reads CASSLGEGTNDQPQHF. The CDR3 region has the DNA TGCGCCAGCAGCTTGGGGGAGGGGACAAACGATCAGCCCCAGCATTTT.

The J gene is TRBJ2-5, the V gene TRBV13; D may be TRBD1 (6 bases). V was clipped by 3 bases and J by 3 bases, with 20 bases between them. The CDR3 covers 17 residues. Germline V gives CDR1 PRHDT, CDR2 FYEKMQ (reference sequence). In nucleotides, the CDR3 is TGTGCCAGCAGCTTTCTCCTCCAGGCAGGGGAAAAAGAGACCCAGTACTTC. Encoded protein: CASSFLLQAGEKETQYF.

The chain uses TRBV6-5 and TRBJ2-5; the match to TRBD2 covers 7 bases. CDR3 size: 15 residues. J lost 8 bases, V lost 5 bases, and 14 bases had no gene match. Germline CDR1 and CDR2: MNHEY and SVGAGI. DNA for the CDR3: TGTGCCAGCAGTACGCCCGGGACTACCGGAAGCACCCAGTACTTC. Its protein product is CASSTPGTTGSTQYF.

V usage is TRBV10-3 and J usage is TRBJ2-1; a weak D match, TRBD2 (6 bases). Looked up from germline, CDR1 is ENHRY and CDR2 is SYGVKD. Trimming removed 3 bases from V and 8 bases from J, with 14 bases in between. The CDR3 is 14 amino acids. The CDR3 coding sequence is TGTGCCATCAGTGAAATGGTACTAGCCGATGAGCAGTTCTTC. Translation: CAISEMVLADEQFF.

J is TRBJ1-2 and V is TRBV5-4, with D tentatively TRBD1 (5 bases). The CDR3 contains 13 residues. Germline V gene data show CDR1 as SGHNT and CDR2 as YYREEE (reference sequence). Deletions cut 0 bases from V and 6 bases from J, with 9 bases between. CDR3 sequence reads: CASSLEEGNGYTF. CDR3 in DNA: TGTGCCAGCAGCTTGGAGGAGGGGAATGGCTACACCTTC.

The V gene is TRBV6-5, the J gene TRBJ1-4; D possibly corresponds to TRBD1 (6 bases). Per the germline V gene, CDR1 is MNHEY and CDR2 is SVGAGI. The CDR3 contains 15 residues. V lost 10 bases to trimming and J lost 5 bases, with 20 bases between them. Here the CDR3 DNA reads TGTGCCACCGGGGGCGCATCGTTCAGCAATGAAAAACTGTTTTTT. Amino acids: CATGGASFSNEKLFF.

The chain has TRBV4-3 and TRBJ2-7, with 11 bases matching TRBD2. Germline CDR1 is LGHNA and CDR2 is YSLEER. V trimming: 0 bases; J trimming: 7 bases; junction bases outside the gene matches: 8. The CDR3 sequence is 16 residues long. CDR3 in DNA: TGCGCCAGCAGCCAAGAAAAGAACCTAGCGGGAGGTGAGCAGTACTTC. Protein product: CASSQEKNLAGGEQYF.

Details on this clone: Other DNA variants within this sample encode the same CDR3. The V and J genes are TRBV5-1 and TRBJ1-1; no clear D. Trimming removed 2 bases at V and 1 base at J, with 3 bases between. The CDR3 runs 12 residues. CDR1 and CDR2 (germline): SGHRS, YFSETQ. Written as DNA, the CDR3 is TGCGCCAGCAGCTTCGGGAACACTGAAGCTTTCTTT. Translating gives CASSFGNTEAFF. Variable domain in full (rest from reference TRBV5-1 and TRBJ1-1): KAGVTQTPRYLIKTRGQQVTLSCSPISGHRSVSWYQQTPGQGLQFLFEYFSETQRNKGNFPGRFSGRQFSNSRSEMNVSTLELGDSALYLCASSFGNTEAFFGQGTRLTVV.

The genes are TRBV6-5 and TRBJ2-2; possibly TRBD2 for D (5 bases). Per germline, CDR1 MNHEY and CDR2 SVGAGI. The V gene lost 2 bases and the J gene lost 5 bases, with 15 bases spanning the gap. CDR3 length equals 16 residues. Here the CDR3 reads CASSYGLWESTGELFF. CDR3 DNA: TGTGCCAGCAGTTACGGTCTTTGGGAGTCGACCGGGGAGCTGTTTTTT.

This sequence joins TRBV5-1 and TRBJ1-2; D possibly corresponds to TRBD1 (6 bases). Germline values: CDR1 SGHRS, CDR2 YFSETQ. Trimming stripped 5 bases from V and 1 base from J, with 12 bases between. This CDR3 is built from 14 residues. The CDR3: CASSEGHFNYGYTF. The CDR3 DNA is TGCGCCAGCAGTGAGGGACACTTTAACTATGGCTACACCTTC. Full variable domain (outside the CDR3, taken from reference TRBV5-1 and TRBJ1-2): KAGVTQTPRYLIKTRGQQVTLSCSPISGHRSVSWYQQTPGQGLQFLFEYFSETQRNKGNFPGRFSGRQFSNSRSEMNVSTLELGDSALYLCASSEGHFNYGYTFGSGTRLTVV.

J is TRBJ2-2 and V is TRBV7-9; D ambiguous. V was clipped by 2 bases and J by 6 bases, with 10 bases between them. CDR1 and CDR2 (germline): SEHNR, FQNEAQ (reference sequence). CDR3 length equals 14 residues. CDR3 residues: CASSLTRTSGELFF. CDR3 in DNA: TGTGCCAGCAGCTTAACTCGAACGTCCGGGGAGCTGTTTTTT.

The J gene is TRBJ2-5, the V gene TRBV27, with TRBD1 matching 11 bases. From germline, CDR1 is MNHEY and CDR2 SMNVEV (reference sequence). This CDR3 contains 16 residues. V lost 4 bases and J lost 3; bases outside the gene matches: 7. DNA for the CDR3: TGTGCCAGCAGTTCCCGGACAGGGGGCACAAAAGAGACCCAGTACTTC. It codes for CASSSRTGGTKETQYF.

Worth noting for this clone: The junction departs from the called germline gene at one end, perhaps through a read error. The chain recombines TRBV7-9 with TRBJ1-1; D uncertain. The CDR3 sequence is 15 residues long. The germline V gene encodes CDR1 SEHNR and CDR2 FQNEAQ (reference sequence). The CDR3 nucleotides read TGTGCTAGCACGTCAAGAGGAGGGTTGAACACTGAAGCTTTCTTT. Its protein is CASTSRGGLNTEAFF.

This chain connects TRBV11-2 to TRBJ2-7; the match to TRBD1 covers 10 bases. This CDR3 is 14 amino acids long. V dropped 5 bases and J dropped 7; count of bases not matched to a gene: 8. Germline CDR1 and CDR2: SGHAT and FQNNGV. The CDR3 DNA reads as TGTGCCAGCAGCCCGCTGGGGACAGGGGAGGAGCAGTACTTC. Translating it yields CASSPLGTGEEQYF.

The chain is built from TRBV11-2 and TRBJ2-5; TRBD2 aligns across 8 bases. Trimming at V came to 4 bases and at J to 5 bases, leaving 9 bases not matched to a gene. The CDR3 totals 15 residues. The germline V gene encodes CDR1 SGHAT and CDR2 FQNNGV. The CDR3 nucleotides read TGTGCCAGCAGCTCTGGTCCGGGAGGGATGGAGACCCAGTACTTC. It codes for CASSSGPGGMETQYF.